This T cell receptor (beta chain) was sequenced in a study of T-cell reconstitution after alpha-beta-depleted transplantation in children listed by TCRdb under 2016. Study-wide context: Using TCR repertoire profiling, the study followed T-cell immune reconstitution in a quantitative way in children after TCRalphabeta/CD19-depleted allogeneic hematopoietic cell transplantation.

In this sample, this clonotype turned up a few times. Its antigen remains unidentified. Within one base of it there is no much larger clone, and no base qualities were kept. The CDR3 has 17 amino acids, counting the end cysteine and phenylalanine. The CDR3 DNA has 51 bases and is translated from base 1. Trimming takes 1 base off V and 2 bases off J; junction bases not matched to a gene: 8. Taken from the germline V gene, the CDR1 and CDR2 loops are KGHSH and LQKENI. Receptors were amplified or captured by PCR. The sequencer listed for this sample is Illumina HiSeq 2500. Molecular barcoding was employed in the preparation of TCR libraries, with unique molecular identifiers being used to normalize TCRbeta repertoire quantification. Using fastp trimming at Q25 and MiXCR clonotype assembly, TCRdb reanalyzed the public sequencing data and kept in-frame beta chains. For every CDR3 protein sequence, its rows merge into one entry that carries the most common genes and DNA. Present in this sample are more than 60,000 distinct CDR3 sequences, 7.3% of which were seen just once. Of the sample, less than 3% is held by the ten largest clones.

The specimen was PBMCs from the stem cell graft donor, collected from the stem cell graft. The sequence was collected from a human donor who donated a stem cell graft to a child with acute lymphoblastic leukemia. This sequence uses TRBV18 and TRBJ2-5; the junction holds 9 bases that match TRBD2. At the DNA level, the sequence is TGTGCCAGCTCACCACAGGGACCGACTAGCGGACAAGAGACCCAGTACTTC. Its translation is CASSPQGPTSGQETQYF.